Following are 25 T cell receptor beta chains from one sample sequenced in a study of blood T cell repertoires in COVID-19. Here immunoSEQ multiplex PCR was the method, and the copy in TCRdb shows in-frame clones only, minus some. The sample lists approximately 210,000 clones; under 90% were seen once. Input material: peripheral blood. The receptors here all came from a human donor in a cohort sampled during active COVID-19.

This clone was counted only a few times. The chain has TRBV2 and TRBJ2-7; tentative D call: TRBD1 (5 bases). Trimming stripped 4 bases from V and 6 bases from J, with 7 bases between. CDR1 and CDR2 (germline): SNHLY, FYNNEI. The CDR3 covers 11 residues. The CDR3 sequence is CASSAGFEQYF. Written as DNA, the CDR3 is TGTGCCAGCAGTGCAGGGTTCGAGCAGTACTTC. Looking up the rest from reference TRBV2 and TRBJ2-7 gives the full variable domain: EPEVTQTPSHQVTQMGQEVILRCVPISNHLYFYWYRQILGQKVEFLVSFYNNEISEKSEIFDDQFSVERPDGSNFTLKIRSTKLEDSAMYFCASSAGFEQYFGPGTRLTVT.

This clone was found once. This sequence joins TRBV12-3 or TRBV12-4 and TRBJ2-1, with TRBD2 matching over 7 bases. CDR3 length equals 13 residues. The V gene end was trimmed by 6 bases and the J gene end by 2 bases; junction bases not matched to a gene: 1. CDR3 in amino acids: CASSGGTYNEQFF. CDR3 DNA sequence: TGTGCCAGCAGCGGGGGGACCTACAATGAGCAGTTCTTC.

The chain is built from TRBV5-4 and TRBJ2-4; D is perhaps TRBD1 (6 bases). The CDR3 has 16 residues. The germline V gene has CDR1 SGHNT and CDR2 YYREEE (reference sequence). The V gene lost 0 bases and the J gene lost 1 base, with 11 bases spanning the gap. The chain's CDR3 is CASSLVGGPAKNIQYF. The DNA of the CDR3 is TGTGCCAGCAGCTTGGTAGGGGGTCCGGCCAAAAACATTCAGTACTTC.

This rearrangement joins TRBV4-1 to TRBJ2-5, with 9 bases lining up with TRBD2. CDR3 length equals 17 residues. V was pared by 0 bases and J by 7 bases, with 12 bases of the junction left unmatched. CDR1 and CDR2 from the germline V gene are MGHRA and YSYEKL. The CDR3 is CASSQDRGGRAGGTQYF. The CDR3 DNA is TGCGCCAGCAGCCAAGATCGGGGCGGGAGGGCCGGAGGGACCCAGTACTTC.

The chain joins TRBV6-6 to TRBJ1-2, with D possibly matching TRBD1 (5 bases). Deletions cut 7 bases from V and 2 bases from J, with 11 bases between. Germline CDR1 and CDR2: MNHNY and SVGAGI (reference sequence). This CDR3 has 13 amino acids. CDR3 sequence: CASIDPGNYGYTF. The DNA of the CDR3 is TGTGCCAGCATCGACCCAGGGAACTATGGCTACACCTTC.

The V gene is TRBV15, the J gene TRBJ2-7; D is perhaps TRBD1 (6 bases). This CDR3 has 13 residues. CDR1 and CDR2 from the germline V gene are LNHNV and YYDKDF (reference sequence). Trimming removed 5 bases at V and 4 bases at J, with 12 bases between. The CDR3 is CATSWSRGYEQYF. The CDR3 nucleotides are TGTGCCACCAGCTGGAGCAGGGGATACGAGCAGTACTTC.

Written as DNA, the CDR3 is TGTGCCAGCAGCTTAGGAGTTAACAATGAGCAGTTCTTC. This sequence encodes CASSLGVNNEQFF. V is TRBV7-9 and J is TRBJ2-1; the D is unclear. Germline CDR1 SEHNR, CDR2 FQNEAQ (reference sequence). Trimming stripped 1 base from V and 5 bases from J, with 6 bases between. This CDR3 region has 13 residues.

The chain is built from TRBV4-2 and TRBJ2-7; 16 nucleotides align to TRBD2. CDR3 length: 17 residues. V shed 2 bases and J 4 bases; nucleotides not matched to a gene: 5. Germline V lookup: CDR1 LGHNA, CDR2 YNFKEQ. CDR3 DNA: TGTGCCAGCAGCCAAAGTATGGGACTAGCGGGGGGGTACGAGCAGTACTTC. It encodes CASSQSMGLAGGYEQYF.

This clone has only a few counts. This rearrangement joins TRBV27 to TRBJ2-3; 8 bases are shared with TRBD2. J was trimmed by 4 bases and V by 8 bases; bases with no gene match: 14. CDR1 is MNHEY and CDR2 is SMNVEV in the germline V gene (reference sequence). This CDR3 comprises 16 residues. CDR3 DNA sequence: TGTGCCAGCCACCCCGGGAGGGAAAACGGTGCAGATACGCAGTATTTT. It specifies CASHPGRENGADTQYF.

The rearrangement links TRBV5-6 to TRBJ2-1; D remains ambiguous. The germline V gene encodes CDR1 SGHDT and CDR2 YYEEEE. The CDR3 has 16 residues. The V end lost 2 bases, the J end lost 0 bases, and 12 bases lay between the germline ends. The CDR3 DNA reads TGTGCCAGCAGCTTTGGTGGGCAAAGCTCCTACAATGAGCAGTTCTTC. Residues: CASSFGGQSSYNEQFF.

The chain uses TRBV5-1 and TRBJ2-3; 8 bases line up with TRBD2. Trimming cost V 7 bases and J 0 bases; bases outside gene matches: 13. This CDR3 is built from 17 residues. The germline V gene encodes CDR1 SGHRS and CDR2 YFSETQ. The CDR3 bases are TGCGCCAGCCGCGGCGGGAGGTCCCCCGATAGCACAGATACGCAGTATTTT. It codes for CASRGGRSPDSTDTQYF.

The chain joins TRBV12-3 or TRBV12-4 to TRBJ2-4; D not resolved. Trimming removed 6 bases from V and 8 bases from J, with 8 bases in between. The CDR3 is made up of 11 amino acids. CDR3 sequence: CASSEEHIQYF. As DNA, the CDR3 is TGTGCCAGCAGCGAGGAGCACATTCAGTACTTC.

V is TRBV6-1 and J is TRBJ1-5, with no clear D. Trimming stripped 0 bases from V and 5 bases from J, with 8 bases between. From germline, CDR1 is MNHNS and CDR2 SASEGT. The CDR3 consists of 14 residues. CDR3 sequence reads: CASSEAHGDQPQHF. CDR3 DNA sequence: TGTGCCAGCAGTGAAGCGCATGGAGATCAGCCCCAGCATTTT.

The chain links TRBV6-5 to TRBJ1-1; D is perhaps TRBD1 (5 bases). Germline loops: CDR1 MNHEY, CDR2 SVGAGI. V was clipped by 4 bases and J by 11 bases, with 17 bases between them. CDR3 size: 13 residues. The CDR3 DNA follows: TGTGCCAGCAGTTGGGGGAGAACTCGGGAGGCTTTCTTT. Amino acid sequence: CASSWGRTREAFF.

This rearrangement joins TRBV30 to TRBJ2-3; D uncertain. The CDR3 loop spans 13 amino acids. V was trimmed by 0 bases and J by 1 base, leaving 5 bases between them. Germline lookup yields CDR1 GTSNPN and CDR2 SVGIG (reference sequence). The CDR3 loop is CAWSVRGTDTQYF. Written as DNA, the CDR3 is TGTGCCTGGAGTGTACGGGGCACAGATACGCAGTATTTT.

The rearrangement links TRBV5-6 to TRBJ1-2; D unclear. The germline V and J ends were trimmed by 1 base and 4 bases, with 8 bases remaining between them. This CDR3 spans 13 amino acids. Germline assignment: CDR1 SGHDT and CDR2 YYEEEE. Written as DNA, the CDR3 is TGTGCCAGCAGCTTGTCAGGATTCTATGGCTACACCTTC. Amino acid sequence: CASSLSGFYGYTF.

The chain joins TRBV29-1 to TRBJ1-2, with a weak D call TRBD1 (6 bases). The CDR3 loop spans 13 amino acids. V was pared by 4 bases and J by 5 bases, with 14 bases between. Germline CDR1 is SQVTM and CDR2 is ANQGSEA. The CDR3 reads CSVAADSDYGYTF. The CDR3 nucleotides are TGCAGCGTTGCGGCGGACAGTGATTATGGCTACACCTTC.

The gene calls are TRBV5-1 and TRBJ1-4; 9 bases line up with TRBD1. This CDR3 has 16 amino acids. The junction had 4 bases not matched to a gene; V was cut back by 4 bases and J by 0 bases. CDR1 and CDR2 (germline): SGHRS, YFSETQ. This CDR3 reads CASSGTGMSTNEKLFF. For the CDR3, the DNA is TGCGCCAGCAGCGGGACAGGGATGTCAACTAATGAAAAACTGTTTTTT. The full variable domain, completed using reference TRBV5-1 and TRBJ1-4, is KAGVTQTPRYLIKTRGQQVTLSCSPISGHRSVSWYQQTPGQGLQFLFEYFSETQRNKGNFPGRFSGRQFSNSRSEMNVSTLELGDSALYLCASSGTGMSTNEKLFFGSGTQLSVL.

The CDR3 sequence: CALGRDFTDTQYF. The DNA for the CDR3 is TGTGCCCTCGGGCGGGACTTCACAGATACGCAGTATTTT. The chain employs TRBV2 and TRBJ2-3; weak D call: TRBD2 (6 bases). The germline V gene encodes CDR1 SNHLY and CDR2 FYNNEI. The CDR3 is made up of 13 amino acids. The V end lost 11 bases, the J end lost 2 bases, and 14 bases lay between the germline ends. Full variable domain (outside the CDR3, taken from reference TRBV2 and TRBJ2-3): EPEVTQTPSHQVTQMGQEVILRCVPISNHLYFYWYRQILGQKVEFLVSFYNNEISEKSEIFDDQFSVERPDGSNFTLKIRSTKLEDSAMYFCALGRDFTDTQYFGPGTRLTVL.

The chain joins TRBV6-5 to TRBJ2-5; D might be TRBD1 (5 bases). V lost 5 bases to trimming and J lost 4 bases, with 11 bases between them. CDR1 is MNHEY, CDR2 SVGAGI, per germline. The CDR3 extends over 13 amino acids. CDR3 residues: CASSTRVRETQYF. CDR3 sequence (DNA): TGTGCCAGCAGTACCAGGGTCCGAGAGACCCAGTACTTC.

This clone was detected only a few times. The chain has TRBV4-2 and TRBJ1-1; D not certain. This CDR3 has 12 amino acids. Germline CDR1 is LGHNA and CDR2 is YNFKEQ. V was clipped by 4 bases and J by 8 bases, with 11 bases between them. CDR3 sequence reads: CASSLRSYEAFF. The CDR3 bases are TGTGCCAGCAGCCTACGTTCCTACGAAGCTTTCTTT.

A single count supports this clone. The chain couples TRBV28 to TRBJ2-2; D gene ambiguous. Trimming removed 2 bases from V and 4 bases from J, with 14 bases in between. The germline CDR1 and CDR2 sequences are MDHEN and SYDVKM. This CDR3 has 16 amino acids. CDR3 in DNA: TGTGCCAGCAGTTTAGTTCCCGGTTCGGGCACCGGGGAGCTGTTTTTT. Its translation is CASSLVPGSGTGELFF.

This sequence joins TRBV2 and TRBJ1-1; D is perhaps TRBD1 (6 bases). In germline, CDR1 is SNHLY, CDR2 FYNNEI. V dropped 9 bases and J dropped 0 bases, with 14 bases sitting between them. The CDR3 length is 14 residues. In DNA, the CDR3 is TGTGCCAGTCACCTCACAGGGATGAACACTGAAGCTTTCTTT. Translated: CASHLTGMNTEAFF.

The genes are TRBV5-1 and TRBJ1-3, with a possible D match to TRBD1 (6 bases). Germline CDR1 reads SGHRS; CDR2 reads YFSETQ. The length of the CDR3 is 16 residues. The V end was cut by 0 bases, the J end by 2 bases, with 12 bases between. In nucleotides, the CDR3 is TGCGCCAGCAGCTTGGAGGGACAAGGACCTGGAAACACCATATATTTT. This sequence encodes CASSLEGQGPGNTIYF. The full variable domain, in which reference TRBV5-1 and TRBJ1-3 provide the parts outside the CDR3, is KAGVTQTPRYLIKTRGQQVTLSCSPISGHRSVSWYQQTPGQGLQFLFEYFSETQRNKGNFPGRFSGRQFSNSRSEMNVSTLELGDSALYLCASSLEGQGPGNTIYFGEGSWLTVV.

The rearrangement links TRBV10-3 to TRBJ1-2; weak D call: TRBD1 (6 bases). V lost 6 bases and J lost 1, with 12 bases in between. Germline V gene lookup returns CDR1 ENHRY and CDR2 SYGVKD. The CDR3 consists of 14 residues. The CDR3 loop is CAIRVDSVNYGYTF. DNA of the CDR3: TGTGCCATCAGAGTGGACAGCGTTAACTATGGCTACACCTTC.